One and the same sample provided the 25 T cell receptor beta chains below, sequenced in a study of blood T cell repertoires in COVID-19. Profiled with immunoSEQ multiplex PCR; TCRdb holds only in-frame clones, not every one. The sample records about 240,000 clones, under 90% being singletons. Sequencing was carried out using PBMCs or T cells enriched from blood (not recorded which). Receptors were obtained from a woman between 35 and 50 years old who had been exposed to COVID-19.

This clone has more than one count but fewer than ten. The V and J genes are TRBV19 and TRBJ2-2; 14 bases match TRBD2. J lost 0 bases, V lost 1 base, and 1 base had no gene match. The CDR3 consists of 18 residues. CDR1 and CDR2 (germline): LNHDA, SQIVND (reference sequence). This chain's CDR3 is CASSIVGLAGANTGELFF. CDR3 in DNA: TGTGCCAGTAGTATAGTGGGACTAGCGGGGGCGAACACCGGGGAGCTGTTTTTT.

The CDR3 spells CASSRQAGYNEQFF. In DNA, the CDR3 is TGTGCCAGTAGTCGTCAGGCTGGCTACAATGAGCAGTTCTTC. The chain joins TRBV19 to TRBJ2-1; D not certain. Germline V gene data show CDR1 as LNHDA and CDR2 as SQIVND (reference sequence). CDR3 length: 14 amino acids. Trimming stripped 5 bases from V and 3 bases from J, with 11 bases between.

The rearrangement joins TRBV7-2 to TRBJ2-5, with D maybe TRBD1 (6 bases). There are 16 residues in the CDR3. With 4 bases removed from V and 5 bases from J, the gap between germline ends came to 20 bases. Germline CDR1 reads SGHTA; CDR2 reads FQGNSA. In nucleotides, the CDR3 is TGTGCCAGCAGCTCGCGCAGGACAGCTTCGTTTGAGACCCAGTACTTC. Protein sequence: CASSSRRTASFETQYF.

The chain recombines TRBV6-2 or TRBV6-3 with TRBJ2-1, with 7 bases aligning to TRBD2. Germline CDR1 is MNHEY and CDR2 is SVGEGT. J lost 5 bases, V lost 2 bases, and 6 bases had no gene match. The CDR3 spans 15 residues. CDR3 protein: CASSYLPLADNEQFF. The CDR3, as DNA: TGTGCCAGCAGTTACCTCCCCCTAGCGGACAATGAGCAGTTCTTC.

The V gene is TRBV5-8, the J gene TRBJ2-3, with D uncertain. The germline CDR1 and CDR2 sequences are SGHTS and YDEGEE. V was clipped by 0 bases and J by 2 bases, with 10 bases between them. The CDR3 runs to 15 residues. The CDR3, as DNA: TGTGCCAGCAGCTTGGGTACAGCTGACACAGATACGCAGTATTTT. The encoded protein is CASSLGTADTDTQYF.

The chain joins TRBV18 to TRBJ1-4, with 7 bases fitting TRBD1. V lost 2 bases, J lost 8 bases, and 8 bases stayed unmatched. The germline CDR1 and CDR2 sequences are KGHSH and LQKENI. The CDR3 has 15 amino acids. The DNA for the CDR3 is TGTGCCAGCTCACCAAAAAGAGGGGGCCGGGAAAAACTGTTTTTT. Translated, it gives CASSPKRGGREKLFF.

V gene TRBV3-1 (or the pseudogene TRBV3-2) combines with J gene TRBJ2-3; 8 bases fit TRBD1. There are 13 residues in the CDR3. The germline gives CDR1 LGHDT, CDR2 YNNKEL (reference sequence). J was trimmed by 6 bases and V by 4 bases; bases with no gene match: 3. CDR3 coding DNA: TGTGCCAGCAGCCGGACAGGGTTCGATACGCAGTATTTT. This encodes CASSRTGFDTQYF.

The chain carries TRBV28 and TRBJ1-2; 7 bases match TRBD1. The CDR3 length is 15 residues. Germline V lookup: CDR1 MDHEN, CDR2 SYDVKM. V dropped 6 bases and J dropped 6; count of bases not matched to a gene: 13. The CDR3 loop reads CASRRGQAVIDGYTF. CDR3 nucleotide sequence: TGTGCCAGCAGGCGTGGACAGGCGGTAATCGATGGCTACACCTTC.

V is TRBV6-2 or TRBV6-3 and J is TRBJ2-1; 11 bases are a match to TRBD2. Germline trimming cut 2 bases from V and 7 bases from J; bases unmatched to any gene: 4. This CDR3 is built from 15 residues. The V gene's germline CDR1 is MNHEY and CDR2 SVGEGT. DNA of the CDR3: TGTGCCAGCAGTTACGGACTAGCGGGTACGAATGAGCAGTTCTTC. Translation gives CASSYGLAGTNEQFF.

The V gene is TRBV19, the J gene TRBJ1-1; D unresolved. CDR3 length: 11 amino acids. Trimming took 11 bases from V and 1 from J, leaving 8 bases between them. Germline V CDR1 and CDR2: LNHDA, SQIVND (reference sequence). The CDR3 DNA reads TGTGCCGTAGATACGAACACTGAAGCTTTCTTT. This sequence encodes CAVDTNTEAFF.

This CDR3 is CASSKAGRRDTEAFF. In DNA form, the CDR3 reads TGTGCCAGCAGCAAAGCGGGCAGGAGGGACACTGAAGCTTTCTTT. This chain uses TRBV21-1 with TRBJ1-1. TRBV21-1 is recorded as a pseudogene. This CDR3 has 15 residues.

The chain joins TRBV7-9 to TRBJ1-1, with TRBD1 matching over 9 bases. The CDR3 is made up of 16 amino acids. The V gene's germline CDR1 is SEHNR and CDR2 FQNEAQ (reference sequence). The V segment lost 3 bases and the J segment 6 bases; nucleotides outside the gene matches: 11. The DNA of the CDR3 is TGTGCCAGCAGCTTTCGGGCGGGACAGGGTTGGGCTGAAGCTTTCTTT. The encoded protein is CASSFRAGQGWAEAFF.

The V call is TRBV7-8, the J call TRBJ1-2, with 7 bases fitting TRBD1. Germline CDR1 reads SGHVS; CDR2 reads FQNEAQ. The CDR3 has 13 residues. The ends lost 5 bases at V and 8 bases at J; junction bases unmatched: 8. The CDR3 region is CASSPRTGNGYTF. Written as DNA, the CDR3 is TGTGCCAGCAGCCCCCGGACAGGTAACGGCTACACCTTC. Together with reference TRBV7-8 and TRBJ1-2, the CDR3 gives the full variable domain: GAGVSQSPRYKVAKRGQDVALRCDPISGHVSLFWYQQALGQGPEFLTYFQNEAQLDKSGLPSDRFFAERPEGSVSTLKIQRTQQEDSAVYLCASSPRTGNGYTFGSGTRLTVV.

The rearrangement links TRBV6-5 to TRBJ1-2, with TRBD1 as a possible D gene (6 bases). The length of the CDR3 is 13 residues. Germline lookup yields CDR1 MNHEY and CDR2 SVGAGI. V was pared by 6 bases and J by 7 bases, with 15 bases between. The CDR3 nucleotides read TGTGCCAGCAGCGATTTGGGGGCTGGTGGCTACACCTTC. Protein sequence: CASSDLGAGGYTF.

This clone was detected a few times. The chain has TRBV2 and TRBJ2-7; D unclear. This CDR3 is 11 amino acids long. CDR1 is SNHLY and CDR2 is FYNNEI in the germline V gene. With 6 bases removed from V and 4 bases from J, the gap between germline ends came to 7 bases. Here the CDR3 reads CASSYEYEQYF. The CDR3 DNA follows: TGTGCCAGCAGCTACGAATACGAGCAGTACTTC.

V is TRBV5-1 and J is TRBJ1-1, with D perhaps TRBD1 (6 bases). CDR3 length: 15 residues. Germline V gene lookup returns CDR1 SGHRS and CDR2 YFSETQ. The ends were cut back, 4 bases at V and 0 bases at J, with 13 bases in the middle. The CDR3 loop reads CASSRGGSMNTEAFF. The CDR3 nucleotides are TGCGCCAGCAGCAGAGGGGGATCCATGAACACTGAAGCTTTCTTT.

The chain recombines TRBV11-2 with TRBJ1-2; D is perhaps TRBD1 (6 bases). The germline gives CDR1 SGHAT, CDR2 FQNNGV. CDR3 size: 16 residues. V lost 0 bases to trimming and J lost 5 bases, with 16 bases between them. The CDR3 spells CASSLEVGGGRYGYTF. CDR3 DNA: TGTGCCAGCAGCTTAGAAGTTGGGGGCGGCCGGTATGGCTACACCTTC.

V is TRBV5-4 and J is TRBJ2-2; 7 nucleotides line up with TRBD2. Germline assignment: CDR1 SGHNT and CDR2 YYREEE (reference sequence). This CDR3 has 16 residues. With 6 bases clipped from V and 5 bases from J, the junction kept 13 bases outside the gene matches. CDR3 DNA sequence: TGTGCCAGCACCTCCGGGACTAATAAAGTAACCGGGGAGCTGTTTTTT. Amino acid sequence: CASTSGTNKVTGELFF. Complete variable domain (other parts from reference TRBV5-4 and TRBJ2-2): ETGVTQSPTHLIKTRGQQVTLRCSSQSGHNTVSWYQQALGQGPQFIFQYYREEENGRGNFPPRFSGLQFPNYSSELNVNALELDDSALYLCASTSGTNKVTGELFFGEGSRLTVL.

This chain links TRBV19 with TRBJ1-1, with 7 bases fitting TRBD1. V lost 5 bases, J lost 4 bases, and 13 bases stayed unmatched. The germline CDR1 and CDR2 sequences are LNHDA and SQIVND (reference sequence). The CDR3 spans 16 residues. The CDR3 loop is CASSPYPGGLGTEAFF. As DNA, the CDR3 is TGTGCCAGTAGTCCGTACCCAGGGGGTTTGGGCACTGAAGCTTTCTTT. The complete variable domain, with remaining parts taken from reference TRBV19 and TRBJ1-1, reads DGGITQSPKYLFRKEGQNVTLSCEQNLNHDAMYWYRQDPGQGLRLIYYSQIVNDFQKGDIAEGYSVSREKKESFPLTVTSAQKNPTAFYLCASSPYPGGLGTEAFFGQGTRLTVV.

The chain has TRBV5-1 and TRBJ2-5; D uncertain. Germline V gives CDR1 SGHRS, CDR2 YFSETQ. V lost 2 bases and J 4 bases, leaving 21 bases between the germline ends. This CDR3 is 17 amino acids long. The CDR3 loop reads CASSFGHTHVVGETQYF. CDR3 in DNA: TGCGCCAGCAGCTTTGGGCATACGCATGTAGTCGGAGAGACCCAGTACTTC.

A few counts support this clone. V usage is TRBV9 and J usage is TRBJ1-5; D gene unclear. This CDR3 is 16 amino acids long. Germline CDR1 and CDR2: SGDLS and YYNGEE. Trimming took off 4 bases at V and 7 bases at J, with 21 bases between the two ends. The CDR3 DNA sequence: TGTGCCAGCAGCCCCTCGGCGGTCTCTATCGGACAGCCCCAGCATTTT. Translating gives CASSPSAVSIGQPQHF.

CDR3 in amino acids: CASSVEDRATYNSPLHF. For the CDR3, the DNA is TGTGCCAGCAGCGTAGAAGACAGGGCCACCTATAATTCACCCCTCCACTTT. The chain employs TRBV9 and TRBJ1-6; 7 bases agree with TRBD1. The CDR3 is made up of 17 amino acids. Germline V gene sequence: CDR1 SGDLS, CDR2 YYNGEE. The trim removed 0 bases at V and 2 bases at J, leaving 5 bases unmatched. The variable domain in full, with the rest retrieved from reference TRBV9 and TRBJ1-6, is DSGVTQTPKHLITATGQRVTLRCSPRSGDLSVYWYQQSLDQGLQFLIQYYNGEERAKGNILERFSAQQFPDLHSELNLSSLELGDSALYFCASSVEDRATYNSPLHFGNGTRLTVT.

CDR3 region: CASSLGAGEQFF. CDR3 nucleotides: TGTGCCAGCAGCTTAGGTGCGGGTGAGCAGTTCTTC. The V call is TRBV5-6, the J call TRBJ2-1, with D possibly matching TRBD2 (5 bases). This CDR3 comprises 12 residues. Trimming cost V 2 bases and J 9 bases, with 9 bases left between them. CDR1 and CDR2 (germline): SGHDT, YYEEEE.

The gene calls are TRBV12-3 or TRBV12-4 and TRBJ2-7; 8 bases align to TRBD1. This CDR3 region has 13 residues. V lost 7 bases and J lost 3; bases outside the gene matches: 5. For the CDR3, the DNA is TGTGCCAGCAAACGGACAGGGATCTACGAGCAGTACTTC. The encoded protein is CASKRTGIYEQYF.

The chain employs TRBV18 and TRBJ2-1, with D possibly being TRBD2 (5 bases). This CDR3 has 16 amino acids. V dropped 3 bases and J dropped 3 bases, with 15 bases sitting between them. Germline CDR1 and CDR2: KGHSH and LQKENI. CDR3 DNA: TGTGCCAGCTCACCGGGGAGTAGCGTTGGCTACAATGAGCAGTTCTTC. Translating gives CASSPGSSVGYNEQFF.